The 14 T cell receptor beta chains below all came from one sample that was sequenced in a study. TCRdb processed the 5' RACE reads anew with MiXCR; each CDR3 protein has one entry. The repertoire holds under 35,000 distinct CDR3 sequences, with approximately 30% as singletons. Specimen: naive CD4+ T cells sorted from a lymph node. Sample subset: naive CD4+ T cells, CD4+CD45RA+CD25-. These receptor sequences come from a female donor with breast cancer.

The table lists this clonotype with a few counts. The rearrangement uses TRBV12-3 or TRBV12-4 and TRBJ2-1; 13 bases line up with TRBD2. V dropped 4 bases and J dropped 15; count of bases not matched to a gene: 3. The CDR3 sequence is 12 residues long. CDR3 sequence: CASSSGLAGRFF. The CDR3 DNA reads as TGTGCCAGCAGTTCGGGACTAGCGGGAAGGTTCTTC.

This clonotype was recorded many times. This chain uses TRBV10-3 with TRBJ2-4, with 9 bases fitting TRBD1. The J segment lost 3 bases and the V segment lost 1 base, leaving 4 bases of the junction unmatched. From germline, CDR1 is ENHRY and CDR2 SYGVKD. The CDR3 runs to 16 residues. CDR3 bases: TGTGCCATCAGTGAGTTTTTGACAGGGGGCAAAAACATTCAGTACTTC. It yields the protein CAISEFLTGGKNIQYF.

This clonotype has more than one count but fewer than ten. The chain is built from TRBV11-1 and TRBJ2-1; possibly TRBD1 for D (7 bases). The CDR3 runs to 16 residues. V lost 2 bases to trimming and J lost 7 bases, with 18 bases between them. CDR1 and CDR2 from the germline V gene are SGHAT and FQDESV (reference sequence). Written as DNA, the CDR3 is TGTGCCAGCAGCTTAAGCTTCCAGGGGGGTTTAAATGAGCAGTTCTTC. Translation gives CASSLSFQGGLNEQFF.

V usage is TRBV7-3 and J usage is TRBJ2-1; D ambiguous. Trimming took off 1 base at V and 3 bases at J, with 10 bases between the two ends. This CDR3 comprises 15 residues. Germline lookup yields CDR1 SGHTA and CDR2 FQGTGA. The CDR3 DNA is TGTGCCAGCAGCTTAAAAGTGGGTCTCTACAATGAGCAGTTCTTC. It translates to CASSLKVGLYNEQFF.

In this sample, this clonotype is medium-sized. The chain links TRBV20-1 to TRBJ1-5; TRBD1 aligns across 8 bases. V was pared by 0 bases and J by 0 bases, with 7 bases of the junction left unmatched. The germline V gene encodes CDR1 DFQATT and CDR2 SNEGSKA (reference sequence). CDR3 size: 17 residues. The CDR3 sequence is CSARDFRTGLSNQPQHF. The CDR3 coding sequence is TGCAGTGCTAGAGATTTTCGGACAGGGCTTAGCAATCAGCCCCAGCATTTT.

This chain uses TRBV20-1 with TRBJ1-2, with a weak D call TRBD1 (6 bases). The V gene lost 4 bases and the J gene lost 3 bases, with 12 bases spanning the gap. The CDR3 runs 13 residues. CDR1 is DFQATT, CDR2 SNEGSKA, per germline (reference sequence). The CDR3 sequence is CSATDGQYYGYTF. CDR3 bases: TGCAGTGCTACGGACGGACAGTACTATGGCTACACCTTC.

This clonotype was seen at least ten times. The V and J genes are TRBV6-5 and TRBJ2-3; D perhaps matches TRBD2 (5 bases). The V end lost 0 bases, the J end lost 1 base, and 11 bases lay between the germline ends. Per the germline V gene, CDR1 is MNHEY and CDR2 is SVGAGI. The CDR3 totals 16 residues. The chain's CDR3 is CASSYSVGLRTDTQYF. As DNA, the CDR3 is TGTGCCAGCAGTTACTCGGTCGGACTTCGCACAGATACGCAGTATTTT.

This clonotype was counted ten times or more. J is TRBJ2-5 and V is TRBV4-2; TRBD2 matches at 10 bases. CDR3 length: 18 residues. J lost 7 bases, V lost 2 bases, and 16 bases had no gene match. CDR1 and CDR2 from the germline V gene are LGHNA and YNFKEQ. The CDR3 spells CASSQLTPSGSSWGTQYF. The CDR3 coding sequence is TGTGCCAGCAGCCAACTGACGCCTAGCGGGAGCTCCTGGGGGACCCAGTACTTC.

Details on this clonotype: Given a much more abundant clone one base away, this may be a read error. J is TRBJ2-7 and V is TRBV6-1; 8 positions agree with TRBD2. Germline CDR1 MNHNS, CDR2 SASEGT. This CDR3 is built from 15 residues. CDR3 sequence: CAGSDGLAGAYEQYF. CDR3 DNA: TGTGCCGGCAGTGATGGTCTAGCGGGCGCCTACGAGCAGTACTTC.

This clonotype was observed a handful of times. The rearrangement links TRBV5-1 to TRBJ1-1, with D possibly TRBD1 on 6 matching bases. Trimming removed 1 base from V and 1 base from J, with 11 bases in between. Germline values: CDR1 SGHRS, CDR2 YFSETQ. The CDR3 is 15 residues long. The CDR3 nucleotides are TGCGCCAGCAGCTTGTCAGGGGTCGGGAACACTGAAGCTTTCTTT. Its translation: CASSLSGVGNTEAFF.

This clonotype occurred once. The chain is built from TRBV4-3 and TRBJ2-1; D is perhaps TRBD2 (5 bases). CDR1 and CDR2 from the germline V gene are LGHNA and YSLEER. The CDR3 covers 16 residues. V lost 0 bases and J 10 bases, leaving 19 bases between the germline ends. The CDR3 DNA reads as TGCGCCAGCAGCCAAGACAGGCCCGGAGGACCTGACGAGCAGTTCTTC. Its protein is CASSQDRPGGPDEQFF.

This clonotype was seen a handful of times. The chain uses TRBV20-1 and TRBJ1-2, with a tentative D call TRBD1 (6 bases). Germline V lookup: CDR1 DFQATT, CDR2 SNEGSKA (reference sequence). The CDR3 runs to 16 residues. V lost 4 bases to trimming and J lost 4 bases, with 22 bases between them. This CDR3 is CSAKGGLGTSGYGYTF. For the CDR3, the DNA is TGCAGTGCTAAAGGGGGGTTAGGGACCTCTGGCTATGGCTACACCTTC.

This clonotype was counted at least ten times. The V and J genes are TRBV5-1 and TRBJ2-3; 12 bases map to TRBD2. The CDR3 has 16 residues. Germline V gene lookup returns CDR1 SGHRS and CDR2 YFSETQ. V was clipped by 4 bases and J by 5 bases; unmatched bases: 8. This CDR3 is CASSGSSGRAVDTQYF. For the CDR3, the DNA is TGCGCCAGCAGCGGATCTAGCGGGAGGGCGGTAGATACGCAGTATTTT.

In its sample, this clonotype was seen many times. The J gene is TRBJ2-5, the V gene TRBV5-1; D gene unclear. The V gene lost 1 base and the J gene lost 5 bases, with 15 bases spanning the gap. This CDR3 region has 15 residues. Germline V lookup: CDR1 SGHRS, CDR2 YFSETQ. The CDR3 DNA sequence: TGCGCCAGCAGCTTGAGGGATGGGGTTGTGGAGACCCAGTACTTC. This sequence encodes CASSLRDGVVETQYF.